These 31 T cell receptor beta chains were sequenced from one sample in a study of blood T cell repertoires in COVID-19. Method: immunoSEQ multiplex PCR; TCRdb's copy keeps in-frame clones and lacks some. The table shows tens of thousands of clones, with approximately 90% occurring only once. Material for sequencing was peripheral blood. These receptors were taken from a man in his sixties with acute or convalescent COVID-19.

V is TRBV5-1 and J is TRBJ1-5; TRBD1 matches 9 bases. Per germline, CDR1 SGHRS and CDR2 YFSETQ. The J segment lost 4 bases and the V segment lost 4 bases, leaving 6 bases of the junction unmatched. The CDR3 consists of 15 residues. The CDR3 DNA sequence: TGCGCCAGCAGCCCCGGACAGGGGCGAAATCAGCCCCAGCATTTT. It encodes CASSPGQGRNQPQHF.

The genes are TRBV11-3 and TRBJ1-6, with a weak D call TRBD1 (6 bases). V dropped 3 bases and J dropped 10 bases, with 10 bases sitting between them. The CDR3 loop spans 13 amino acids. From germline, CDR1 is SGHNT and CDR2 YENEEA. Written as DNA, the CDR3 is TGTGCCAGCAGCTTCAGGGGCGGGTCACCCCTCCACTTT. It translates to CASSFRGGSPLHF.

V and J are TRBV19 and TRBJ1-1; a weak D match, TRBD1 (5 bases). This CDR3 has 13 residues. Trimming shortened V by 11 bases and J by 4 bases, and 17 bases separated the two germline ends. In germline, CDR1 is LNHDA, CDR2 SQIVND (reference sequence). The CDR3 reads CAVYQGSGTEAFF. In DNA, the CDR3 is TGTGCCGTCTACCAGGGATCGGGCACTGAAGCTTTCTTT.

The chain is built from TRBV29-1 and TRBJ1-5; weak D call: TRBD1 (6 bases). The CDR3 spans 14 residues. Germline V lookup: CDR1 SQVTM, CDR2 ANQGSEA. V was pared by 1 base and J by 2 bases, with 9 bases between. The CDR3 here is CSVEVQGGNQPQHF. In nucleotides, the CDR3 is TGCAGCGTTGAAGTACAGGGAGGCAATCAGCCCCAGCATTTT.

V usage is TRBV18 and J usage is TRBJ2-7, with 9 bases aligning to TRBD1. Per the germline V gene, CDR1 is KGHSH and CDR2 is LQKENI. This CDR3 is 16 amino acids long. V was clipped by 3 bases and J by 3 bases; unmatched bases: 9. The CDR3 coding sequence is TGTGCCAGCTCACCCCCGACCGGGACAGGGCGCTACGAGCAGTACTTC. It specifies CASSPPTGTGRYEQYF.

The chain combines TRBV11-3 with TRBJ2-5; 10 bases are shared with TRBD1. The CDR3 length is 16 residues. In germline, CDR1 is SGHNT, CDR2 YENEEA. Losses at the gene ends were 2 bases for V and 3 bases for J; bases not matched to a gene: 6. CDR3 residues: CASSLFGGQGKETQYF. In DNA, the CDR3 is TGTGCCAGCAGCTTATTTGGGGGACAGGGGAAAGAGACCCAGTACTTC. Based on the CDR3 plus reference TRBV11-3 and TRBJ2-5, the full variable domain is EAGVVQSPRYKIIEKKQPVAFWCNPISGHNTLYWYLQNLGQGPELLIRYENEEAVDDSQLPKDRFSAERLKGVDSTLKIQPAELGDSAVYLCASSLFGGQGKETQYFGPGTRLLVL.

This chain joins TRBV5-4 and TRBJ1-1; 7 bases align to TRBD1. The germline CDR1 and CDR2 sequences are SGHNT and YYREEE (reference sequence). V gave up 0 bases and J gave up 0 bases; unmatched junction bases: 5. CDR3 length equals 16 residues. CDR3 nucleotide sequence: TGTGCCAGCAGCTTGGGAGGGGGCCTTTTGAACACTGAAGCTTTCTTT. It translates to CASSLGGGLLNTEAFF.

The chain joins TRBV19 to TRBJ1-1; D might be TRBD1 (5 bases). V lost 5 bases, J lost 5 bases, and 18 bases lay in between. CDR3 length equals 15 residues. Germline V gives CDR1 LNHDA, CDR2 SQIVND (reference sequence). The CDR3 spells CASSSGPQVGTEAFF. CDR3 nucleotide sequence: TGTGCCAGTAGTTCAGGGCCTCAAGTGGGGACTGAAGCTTTCTTT.

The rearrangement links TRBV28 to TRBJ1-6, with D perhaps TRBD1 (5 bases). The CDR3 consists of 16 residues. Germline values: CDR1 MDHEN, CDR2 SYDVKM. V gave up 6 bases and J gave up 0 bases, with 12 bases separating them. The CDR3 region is CASSRGGGSYNSPLHF. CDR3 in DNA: TGTGCCAGCAGCCGTGGGGGGGGCTCCTATAATTCACCCCTCCACTTT.

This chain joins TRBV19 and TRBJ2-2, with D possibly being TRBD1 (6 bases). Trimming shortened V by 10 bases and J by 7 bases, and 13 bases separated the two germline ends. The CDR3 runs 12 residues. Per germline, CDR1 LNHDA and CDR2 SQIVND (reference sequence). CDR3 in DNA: TGTGCCACCCACAGGGATGTCGGGGAGCTGTTTTTT. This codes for CATHRDVGELFF.

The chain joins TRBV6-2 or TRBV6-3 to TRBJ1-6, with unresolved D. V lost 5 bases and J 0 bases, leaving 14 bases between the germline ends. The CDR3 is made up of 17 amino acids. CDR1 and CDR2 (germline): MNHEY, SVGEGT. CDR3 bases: TGTGCCAGCAGTCGTGACGGGATATCCTCCTATAATTCACCCCTCCACTTT. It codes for CASSRDGISSYNSPLHF.

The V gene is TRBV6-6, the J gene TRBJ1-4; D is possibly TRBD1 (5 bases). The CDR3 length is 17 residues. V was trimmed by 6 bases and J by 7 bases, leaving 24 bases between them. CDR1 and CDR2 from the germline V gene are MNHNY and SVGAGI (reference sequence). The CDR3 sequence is CASRRITLQGTGEKLFF. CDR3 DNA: TGTGCCAGCAGGCGAATTACCCTCCAAGGGACTGGTGAAAAACTGTTTTTT.

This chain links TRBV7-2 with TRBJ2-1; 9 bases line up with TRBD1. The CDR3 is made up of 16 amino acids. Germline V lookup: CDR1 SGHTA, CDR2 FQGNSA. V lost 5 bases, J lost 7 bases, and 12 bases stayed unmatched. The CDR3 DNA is TGTGCCAGCAGCATCCGCAGTGGAGGGACAGGGAATGAGCAGTTCTTC. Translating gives CASSIRSGGTGNEQFF. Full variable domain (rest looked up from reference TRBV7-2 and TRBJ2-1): GAGVSQSPSNKVTEKGKDVELRCDPISGHTALYWYRQSLGQGLEFLIYFQGNSAPDKSGLPSDRFSAERTGGSVSTLTIQRTQQEDSAVYLCASSIRSGGTGNEQFFGPGTRLTVL.

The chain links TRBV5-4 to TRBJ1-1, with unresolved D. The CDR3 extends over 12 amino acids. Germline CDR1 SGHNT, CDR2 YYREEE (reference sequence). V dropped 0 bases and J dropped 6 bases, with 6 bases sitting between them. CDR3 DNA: TGTGCCAGCAGCTTGGTTGGCTCTGAAGCTTTCTTT. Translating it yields CASSLVGSEAFF.

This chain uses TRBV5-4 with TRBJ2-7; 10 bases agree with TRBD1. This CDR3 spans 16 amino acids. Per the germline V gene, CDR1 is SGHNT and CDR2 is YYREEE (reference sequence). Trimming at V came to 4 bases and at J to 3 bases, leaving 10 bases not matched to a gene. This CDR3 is CASSTSTGTGVYEQYF. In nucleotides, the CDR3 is TGTGCCAGCAGCACTTCAACCGGGACAGGGGTCTACGAGCAGTACTTC.

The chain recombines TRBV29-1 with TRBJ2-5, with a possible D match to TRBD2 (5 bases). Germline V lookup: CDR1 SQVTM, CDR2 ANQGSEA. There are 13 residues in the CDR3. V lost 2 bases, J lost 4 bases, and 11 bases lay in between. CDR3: CSVESDGGETQYF. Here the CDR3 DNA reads TGCAGCGTTGAATCGGACGGAGGAGAGACCCAGTACTTC.

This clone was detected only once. The CDR3 loop is CASSIEAGVDTGELFF. The DNA for the CDR3 is TGTGCCAGTAGTATAGAAGCGGGAGTTGATACCGGGGAGCTGTTTTTT. The genes are TRBV19 and TRBJ2-2; TRBD2 matches 8 bases. CDR3 size: 16 residues. The germline V gene has CDR1 LNHDA and CDR2 SQIVND (reference sequence). With 0 bases clipped from V and 5 bases from J, the junction kept 5 bases outside the gene matches.

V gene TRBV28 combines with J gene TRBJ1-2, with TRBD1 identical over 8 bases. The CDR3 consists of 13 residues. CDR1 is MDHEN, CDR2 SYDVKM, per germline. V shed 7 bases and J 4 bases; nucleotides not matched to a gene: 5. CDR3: CASIRTGSYGYTF. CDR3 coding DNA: TGTGCCAGCATCCGGACAGGGAGCTATGGCTACACCTTC.

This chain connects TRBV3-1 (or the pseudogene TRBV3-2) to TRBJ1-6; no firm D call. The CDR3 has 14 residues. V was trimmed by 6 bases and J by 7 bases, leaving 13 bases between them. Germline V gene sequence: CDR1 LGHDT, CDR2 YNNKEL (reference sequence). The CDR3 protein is CASRLAGDNSPLHF. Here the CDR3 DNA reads TGTGCCAGCAGACTCGCAGGTGACAATTCACCCCTCCACTTT.

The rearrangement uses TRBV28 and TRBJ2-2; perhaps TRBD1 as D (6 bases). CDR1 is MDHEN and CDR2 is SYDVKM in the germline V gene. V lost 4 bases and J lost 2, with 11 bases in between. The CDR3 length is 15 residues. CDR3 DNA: TGTGCCAGCAGTTCACTCAGGGGTAACACCGGGGAGCTGTTTTTT. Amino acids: CASSSLRGNTGELFF.

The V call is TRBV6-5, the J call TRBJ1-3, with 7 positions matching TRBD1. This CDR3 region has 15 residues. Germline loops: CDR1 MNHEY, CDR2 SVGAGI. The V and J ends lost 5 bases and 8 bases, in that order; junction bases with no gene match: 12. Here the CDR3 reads CASSPRGGLGDTIYF. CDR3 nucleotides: TGTGCCAGCAGTCCTAGAGGGGGCCTCGGAGACACCATATATTTT.

CDR3 sequence: CASSLAGFQPQHF. The CDR3 DNA sequence: TGTGCCAGCAGCCTAGCGGGTTTTCAGCCCCAGCATTTT. The rearrangement links TRBV6-5 to TRBJ1-5; D unclear. The V gene lost 6 bases and the J gene lost 6 bases, with 12 bases spanning the gap. CDR1 and CDR2 from the germline V gene are MNHEY and SVGAGI. The CDR3 has 13 residues.

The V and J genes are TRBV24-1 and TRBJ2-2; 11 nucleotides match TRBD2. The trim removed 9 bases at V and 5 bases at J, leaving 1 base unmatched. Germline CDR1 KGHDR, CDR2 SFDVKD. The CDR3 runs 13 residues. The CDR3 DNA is TGTGCCACCCGGACTAGCGGGACCGGGGAGCTGTTTTTT. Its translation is CATRTSGTGELFF.

The CDR3 here is CAWSVYRVSYEQYF. The DNA for the CDR3 is TGTGCCTGGAGTGTGTACAGGGTGTCTTACGAGCAGTACTTC. The rearrangement joins TRBV30 to TRBJ2-7, with D maybe TRBD1 (6 bases). The CDR3 spans 14 residues. Trimming removed 0 bases from V and 4 bases from J, with 13 bases in between. Germline CDR1 reads GTSNPN; CDR2 reads SVGIG (reference sequence).

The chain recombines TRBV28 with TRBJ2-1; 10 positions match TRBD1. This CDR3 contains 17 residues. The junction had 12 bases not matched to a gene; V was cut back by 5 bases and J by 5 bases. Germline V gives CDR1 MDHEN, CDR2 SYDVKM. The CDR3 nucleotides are TGTGCCAGCAGTCGGACAGGGGGAGAGCGGGGTCACAATGAGCAGTTCTTC. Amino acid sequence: CASSRTGGERGHNEQFF.

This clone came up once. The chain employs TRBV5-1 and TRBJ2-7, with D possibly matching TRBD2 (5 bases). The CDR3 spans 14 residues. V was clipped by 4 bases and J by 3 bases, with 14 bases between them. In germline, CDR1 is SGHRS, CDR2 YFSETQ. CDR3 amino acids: CASSSGTNLYEQYF. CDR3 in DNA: TGCGCCAGCAGCAGCGGCACTAACCTCTACGAGCAGTACTTC. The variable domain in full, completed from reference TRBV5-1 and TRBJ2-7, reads KAGVTQTPRYLIKTRGQQVTLSCSPISGHRSVSWYQQTPGQGLQFLFEYFSETQRNKGNFPGRFSGRQFSNSRSEMNVSTLELGDSALYLCASSSGTNLYEQYFGPGTRLTVT.

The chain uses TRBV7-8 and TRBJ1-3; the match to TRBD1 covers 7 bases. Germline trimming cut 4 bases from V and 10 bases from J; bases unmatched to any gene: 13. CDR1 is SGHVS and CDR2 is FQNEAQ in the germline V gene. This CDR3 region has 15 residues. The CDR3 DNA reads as TGTGCCAGCAGCTCACAGACAGGGTCCCTAATTACCATATATTTT. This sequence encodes CASSSQTGSLITIYF.

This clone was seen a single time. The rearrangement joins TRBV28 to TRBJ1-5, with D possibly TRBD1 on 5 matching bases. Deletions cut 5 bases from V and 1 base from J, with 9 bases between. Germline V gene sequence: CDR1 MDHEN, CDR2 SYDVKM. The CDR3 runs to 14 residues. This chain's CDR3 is CASSARASNQPQHF. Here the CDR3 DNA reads TGTGCCAGCAGTGCCAGGGCGAGCAATCAGCCCCAGCATTTT.

CDR3 sequence reads: CSAGTGRLNTEAFF. CDR3 bases: TGCAGCGCAGGGACAGGCCGGTTGAACACTGAAGCTTTCTTT. This rearrangement joins TRBV29-1 to TRBJ1-1; 8 bases align to TRBD1. V dropped 7 bases and J dropped 0; count of bases not matched to a gene: 7. The CDR3 spans 14 residues. Germline V gives CDR1 SQVTM, CDR2 ANQGSEA.

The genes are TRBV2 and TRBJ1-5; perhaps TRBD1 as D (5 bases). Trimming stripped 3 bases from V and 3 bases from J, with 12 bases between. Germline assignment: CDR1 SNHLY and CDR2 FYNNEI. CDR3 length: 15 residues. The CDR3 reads CASSETRGPNQPQHF. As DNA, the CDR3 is TGTGCCAGCAGTGAGACAAGGGGCCCCAATCAGCCCCAGCATTTT. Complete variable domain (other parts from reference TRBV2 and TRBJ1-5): EPEVTQTPSHQVTQMGQEVILRCVPISNHLYFYWYRQILGQKVEFLVSFYNNEISEKSEIFDDQFSVERPDGSNFTLKIRSTKLEDSAMYFCASSETRGPNQPQHFGDGTRLSIL.

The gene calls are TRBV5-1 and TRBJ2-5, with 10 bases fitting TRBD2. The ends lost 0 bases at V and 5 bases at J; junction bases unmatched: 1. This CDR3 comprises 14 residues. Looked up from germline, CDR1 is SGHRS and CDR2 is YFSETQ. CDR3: CASSLGLAGETQYF. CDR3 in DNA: TGCGCCAGCAGCTTGGGACTAGCGGGTGAGACCCAGTACTTC.